These T cell receptor beta chains were read from a single sample in a study of cytomegalovirus exposure and HLA in healthy donors. This table comes from immunoSEQ multiplex PCR, and its TCRdb copy is limited to in-frame clones, with some not included. The data hold about 82,000 clones, with around 79% observed a single time. Sequencing used PBMCs. These receptors were collected from a human donor in good health. Both conserved end residues are part of each CDR3.

j_call | v_call | cdr3_aa
TRBJ1-2 | TRBV4-1 | CASSQEYNPFGYTF
TRBJ1-5 | TRBV6-5 | CASSYSQYSNQPQHF
TRBJ2-3 | TRBV2 | CASSEVSGGTDTQYF
TRBJ2-1 | TRBV18 | CASSPSGLAGGNEQFF
TRBJ1-4 | TRBV4-2 | CASSQEPANRGLNEKLFF
TRBJ2-5 | TRBV5-4 | CASSTGLAHPETQYF
TRBJ2-2 | TRBV5-1 | CASSILAGVNTGELFF
TRBJ1-5 | TRBV18 | CASSPSRGNQPQHF
TRBJ1-2 | TRBV6-1 | CASRSGTGGGYTF
TRBJ2-1 | TRBV7-9 | CASSSSARVNEQFF
TRBJ1-1 | TRBV6-5 | CASSYPTGEKAFF
TRBJ2-1 | TRBV5-1 | CASSSSGTEYNEQFF
TRBJ2-1 | TRBV5-1 | CASSRDTTGIMVVRNEQFF
TRBJ1-2 | TRBV6-5 | CASSPGWRDGYTF
TRBJ1-5 | TRBV6-1 | CASSETGRFGPQHF
TRBJ2-5 | TRBV6-5 | CASRLLAGEETQYF
TRBJ2-4 | TRBV19 | CASSRGQPRDIQYF
TRBJ1-5 | TRBV10-3 | CAISRDSDQPQHF
TRBJ2-7 | TRBV18 | CASSSRDRGQQYF
TRBJ2-1 | TRBV13 | CASSWSGAVRDEQFF
TRBJ1-1 | TRBV18 | CASSPYGTEAFF
TRBJ2-1 | TRBV9 | CASSLTPAVLSGGHEQFF
TRBJ1-1 | TRBV6-5 | CASSRDTHTEAFF
TRBJ1-6 | TRBV7-9 | CASSHDRVNSPLHF
TRBJ2-7 | TRBV5-6 | CASSLRQGDYEQYF
TRBJ1-2 | TRBV27 | CASSLRQGGNYGYTF
TRBJ1-2 | TRBV27 | CASRMGTAYGYTF
TRBJ2-5 | TRBV5-1 | CASSLDGLETQYF
TRBJ1-1 | TRBV18 | CASSPRSRREATEAFF
TRBJ1-4 | TRBV7-8 | CASSSGLGEKLFF
TRBJ1-3 | TRBV4-1 | CASSQSEGATGNTIYF
TRBJ1-2 | TRBV11-2 | CASSWEGINYGYTF
TRBJ2-7 | TRBV7-2 | CASSFKGAREQYF
TRBJ2-1 | TRBV4-3 | CASSQEGDSYNEQFF
TRBJ1-2 | TRBV4-3 | CASSQDGQGINYGYPF
TRBJ2-3 | TRBV11-2 | CASSLNRVGDTQYF
TRBJ1-5 | TRBV5-8 | CASSLDGREVGQPQHF
TRBJ2-7 | TRBV14 | CASSQVGGAEQYF
TRBJ1-5 | TRBV10-3 | CAISESVPGNQPQHF
TRBJ1-2 | TRBV6-5 | CASSSRVDYGYPF
TRBJ1-2 | TRBV5-4 | CASSTKTGEQGYTF
TRBJ1-6 | TRBV6-5 | CASSSTGTNSPLHF
TRBJ2-5 | TRBV9 | CASSVEAGGLLETQYF
TRBJ1-1 | TRBV4-1 | CASRRVDLGFSNTEAFF
TRBJ2-3 | TRBV5-6 | CASSGGTGGGTDTQYF
TRBJ2-7 | TRBV6-1 | CASSARLAGAWGYEQYF
TRBJ2-7 | TRBV9 | CASSPRLTGGSYEQYF
TRBJ1-2 | TRBV14 | CASSQDGRDHYGYTF
TRBJ2-4 | TRBV7-2 | CASSFSFGVAKNIQYF
TRBJ1-1 | TRBV4-1 | CASSQGRGPNTEAFF